What follows are 29 T cell receptor beta chains derived from one specimen sequenced in a study of regulatory T cells in long-lasting Graves disease. Arm-PCR of CDR3 regions with iRepertoire HTBI primers generated TCR beta libraries. From the multiplex PCR reads, TCRdb called clonotypes with MiXCR, one entry per CDR3 protein. The sample lists roughly 440,000 distinct CDR3 sequences, 15% to 20% occurring once. The time point here: newly diagnosed GD, antithyroid drugs for less than 3 months. Making the TCR library involved RNA that had been extracted from PBMCs. This same sample was also taken into another study, of T cells in Graves' hyperthyroidism and ophthalmopathy.

The sequenced sample was peripheral blood mononuclear cells (PBMCs), obtained at new diagnosis, from a patient treated with antithyroid drugs. The origin of the receptors is a woman younger than 35 with Graves disease.

This clonotype has ten or more counts. The chain combines TRBV28 with TRBJ2-1; maybe TRBD2 (6 bases). The V and J ends lost 3 bases and 5 bases respectively, with 8 bases between them. This CDR3 has 13 residues. Germline V gene data show CDR1 as MDHEN and CDR2 as SYDVKM. CDR3 bases: TGTGCCAGCAGTTTCGGGGGAAACAATGAGCAGTTCTTC. Its translation is CASSFGGNNEQFF.

In this sample, this clonotype turned up many times. The chain is built from TRBV2 and TRBJ1-5; D possibly corresponds to TRBD1 (5 bases). Trimming shortened V by 1 base and J by 6 bases, and 13 bases separated the two germline ends. Germline loops: CDR1 SNHLY, CDR2 FYNNEI. The CDR3 consists of 15 residues. CDR3 in DNA: TGTGCCAGCAGTGAAGTGGGCCAGGGAAGTCAGCCCCAGCATTTT. It yields the protein CASSEVGQGSQPQHF.

This clonotype was counted a few times. The genes are TRBV27 and TRBJ2-2, with a weak D call TRBD1 (5 bases). The germline CDR1 and CDR2 sequences are MNHEY and SMNVEV (reference sequence). This CDR3 region has 15 residues. Trimming took off 1 base at V and 7 bases at J, with 13 bases between the two ends. CDR3 sequence: CASSLYQGDLGELFF. The DNA of the CDR3 is TGTGCCAGCAGTTTATACCAAGGGGATCTCGGGGAGCTGTTTTTT.

The rearrangement uses TRBV25-1 and TRBJ2-2; D is perhaps TRBD1 (5 bases). This CDR3 contains 14 residues. Trimming pared 4 bases from V and 5 bases from J, leaving 11 bases between. Germline V gene data show CDR1 as MGHDK and CDR2 as SYGVNS. As DNA, the CDR3 is TGTGCCAGCAGTGTAGGGGCGCGGACCGGGGAGCTGTTTTTT. Its translation is CASSVGARTGELFF.

The table lists this clonotype with a few counts. J is TRBJ2-7 and V is TRBV4-2, with D maybe TRBD1 (6 bases). Per germline, CDR1 LGHNA and CDR2 YNFKEQ. Between the trimmed V and J ends, which lost 0 bases and 5 bases, there was a span of 8 bases. This CDR3 contains 13 residues. For the CDR3, the DNA is TGTGCCAGCAGCCAAGAACAGGGTCACGAGCAGTACTTC. Protein product: CASSQEQGHEQYF.

In its sample, this clonotype was seen many times. The genes are TRBV7-9 and TRBJ2-1; D is possibly TRBD1 (6 bases). Looked up from germline, CDR1 is SEHNR and CDR2 is FQNEAQ (reference sequence). V lost 4 bases and J 2 bases, leaving 12 bases between the germline ends. The CDR3 totals 15 residues. The CDR3, as DNA: TGTGCCAGCAGCTGGGTGGCAGGGGCCTACAATGAGCAGTTCTTC. Its protein product is CASSWVAGAYNEQFF.

Only a few counts were recorded for this clonotype. The chain joins TRBV2 to TRBJ2-2; weak D call: TRBD2 (5 bases). V dropped 7 bases and J dropped 6 bases, with 33 bases sitting between them. This CDR3 comprises 20 residues. Germline V gives CDR1 SNHLY, CDR2 FYNNEI. In DNA form, the CDR3 reads TGTGCCAGCATTCGCCGGCCCCAGCTGGACTTCGGTTTTCAAGCCGGGGAGCTGTTTTTT. Protein sequence: CASIRRPQLDFGFQAGELFF.

As to this clonotype: A much larger clone lies a single base off, so this may be a read error. The genes are TRBV12-3 or TRBV12-4 and TRBJ2-1, with D possibly being TRBD2 (6 bases). This CDR3 is 16 amino acids long. The DNA for the CDR3 is TGTGCCAGCAGTACCCTCCGGGGGAGCTCCTACAATGAGCAGCTCTTC. This translates into CASSTLRGSSYNEQLF.

V is TRBV14 and J is TRBJ2-5, with D possibly called TRBD1 or TRBD2 (5 bases each). The CDR3 extends over 17 amino acids. Trimming shortened V by 5 bases and J by 4 bases, and 23 bases separated the two germline ends. CDR1 is SGHDN, CDR2 FVKESK, per germline. The CDR3 bases are TGTGCCAGCAGCACCCCCGCCCGGGGCCTAAATAGAGAGACCCAGTACTTC. It encodes CASSTPARGLNRETQYF.

There are many counts of this clonotype. The rearrangement uses TRBV12-3 or TRBV12-4 and TRBJ2-2; 9 nucleotides align to TRBD2. Unmatched junction bases numbered 6, after V lost 2 bases and J lost 5 bases. The CDR3 totals 16 residues. CDR3 sequence: CASSLIAGVGTGELFF. DNA for the CDR3: TGTGCCAGCAGTTTAATAGCGGGAGTCGGGACCGGGGAGCTGTTTTTT.

This clonotype has only a few counts. J is TRBJ2-7 and V is TRBV9, with 12 bases identical to TRBD2. Trimming at V came to 7 bases and at J to 7 bases, leaving 3 bases not matched to a gene. Germline CDR1 reads SGDLS; CDR2 reads YYNGEE. The length of the CDR3 is 12 residues. The CDR3 sequence: CASGTSGLEQYF. CDR3 in DNA: TGTGCCAGCGGGACTAGCGGGTTGGAGCAGTACTTC.

This clonotype showed up just a few times. The chain employs TRBV5-4 and TRBJ2-7; 10 bases map to TRBD1. This CDR3 spans 14 amino acids. Germline V lookup: CDR1 SGHNT, CDR2 YYREEE (reference sequence). With V trimmed by 4 bases and J by 3 bases, 4 bases remained unmatched. The CDR3 protein is CASSTDRGRYEQYF. The CDR3 DNA reads as TGTGCCAGCAGCACAGACAGGGGGCGCTACGAGCAGTACTTC. The full variable domain, completed using reference TRBV5-4 and TRBJ2-7, is ETGVTQSPTHLIKTRGQQVTLRCSSQSGHNTVSWYQQALGQGPQFIFQYYREEENGRGNFPPRFSGLQFPNYSSELNVNALELDDSALYLCASSTDRGRYEQYFGPGTRLTVT.

The chain carries TRBV20-1 and TRBJ2-2, with 7 positions matching TRBD2. There are 15 residues in the CDR3. V was pared by 0 bases and J by 4 bases, with 5 bases of the junction left unmatched. Germline V gene sequence: CDR1 DFQATT, CDR2 SNEGSKA (reference sequence). The CDR3 DNA is TGCAGTGCTAGAGAAGCGGGACGGATCACCGGGGAGCTGTTTTTT. It is translated as CSAREAGRITGELFF.

A remark on this clonotype: An end of the junction does not agree with germline; a read error may underlie this. This chain connects TRBV18 to TRBJ2-3; TRBD1 agrees at 11 bases. The CDR3 sequence is 15 residues long. Germline V lookup: CDR1 KGHSH, CDR2 LQKENI. The CDR3 protein is CASSQDRGRADTQYF. CDR3 nucleotides: TGCGCCAGCTCACAGGACAGGGGGCGGGCAGATACGCAGTATTTT.

This clonotype was seen at least ten times. This chain connects TRBV12-3 or TRBV12-4 to TRBJ2-7; 9 nucleotides line up with TRBD2. This CDR3 is 13 amino acids long. The trim removed 3 bases at V and 4 bases at J, leaving 1 base unmatched. CDR3 in DNA: TGTGCCAGCAGTTTTGGACTAGCGTACGAGCAGTACTTC. Translated, it gives CASSFGLAYEQYF.

This clonotype was observed at least ten times. The chain combines TRBV29-1 with TRBJ2-1; 7 nucleotides align to TRBD1. The CDR3 is 12 residues long. Looked up from germline, CDR1 is SQVTM and CDR2 is ANQGSEA. Trimming at V came to 6 bases and at J to 7 bases, leaving 6 bases not matched to a gene. CDR3 in amino acids: CSVTGTWNEQFF. The CDR3 coding sequence is TGCAGCGTGACAGGGACATGGAATGAGCAGTTCTTC.

This clonotype was recorded many times. The chain couples TRBV5-1 to TRBJ2-1, with TRBD2 matching 10 bases. This CDR3 region has 16 residues. CDR1 and CDR2 from the germline V gene are SGHRS and YFSETQ. V lost 4 bases and J lost 9; bases outside the gene matches: 13. CDR3 in DNA: TGCGCCAGCAGCAACCCCAGCGGGAGGGCCGGGCGTGAGCAGTTCTTC. Protein: CASSNPSGRAGREQFF.

Concerning this clonotype itself: Since a much larger clone is just one base distant, this may be a read error. The chain couples TRBV28 to TRBJ2-1; 9 positions agree with TRBD2. The V gene's germline CDR1 is MDHEN and CDR2 SYDVKM. The CDR3 totals 14 residues. The V gene end was trimmed by 5 bases and the J gene end by 10 bases; junction bases not matched to a gene: 9. CDR3 coding DNA: TGTGCCAGCAGTGCGGTAGCGGGAGTTCTCGAGCAGTTCTTC. Encoded protein: CASSAVAGVLEQFF.

This clonotype was seen at least ten times. The chain couples TRBV2 to TRBJ1-1; 7 bases match TRBD1. V trimming: 4 bases; J trimming: 5 bases; junction bases outside the gene matches: 7. The CDR3 runs to 14 residues. Germline CDR1 is SNHLY and CDR2 is FYNNEI. CDR3 in DNA: TGTGCCAGCAGTGTCCGGGGACAGCGGACTGAAGCTTTCTTT. Protein product: CASSVRGQRTEAFF.

The chain employs TRBV7-9 and TRBJ2-2; 10 nucleotides align to TRBD1. Looked up from germline, CDR1 is SEHNR and CDR2 is FQNEAQ (reference sequence). Losses at the gene ends were 5 bases for V and 7 bases for J; bases not matched to a gene: 7. The CDR3 is 15 amino acids. The CDR3 bases are TGTGCCAGCAGCCCCGGGACAGGGGAAGACGGGGAGCTGTTTTTT. It is translated as CASSPGTGEDGELFF.

A few counts support this clonotype. The chain recombines TRBV11-2 with TRBJ2-7; D possibly matches TRBD1 or TRBD2 (5 bases each). Trimming took 0 bases from V and 2 from J, leaving 8 bases between them. CDR3 length: 14 amino acids. In germline, CDR1 is SGHAT, CDR2 FQNNGV. CDR3 nucleotides: TGTGCCAGCAGCTTAGAACGGGGCGCCTACGAGCAGTACTTC. The encoded protein is CASSLERGAYEQYF.

Many counts were recorded for this clonotype. This rearrangement joins TRBV28 to TRBJ2-7, with a weak D call TRBD2 (5 bases). Germline V gives CDR1 MDHEN, CDR2 SYDVKM. CDR3 size: 13 residues. The V and J ends lost 10 bases and 0 bases respectively, with 13 bases between them. The CDR3 coding sequence is TGTGCCACTGTGATGGGGAGCTCCTACGAGCAGTACTTC. Translating gives CATVMGSSYEQYF.

The V call is TRBV4-3, the J call TRBJ2-1; D remains unclear. The CDR3 runs to 17 residues. Per the germline V gene, CDR1 is LGHNA and CDR2 is YSLEER. Trimming shortened V by 0 bases and J by 3 bases, and 15 bases separated the two germline ends. The CDR3 here is CASSQDLGSWLYNEQFF. The CDR3 bases are TGCGCCAGCAGCCAAGATTTAGGCAGTTGGCTCTACAATGAGCAGTTCTTC.

The chain recombines TRBV6-5 with TRBJ2-2; no clear D gene. This CDR3 spans 16 amino acids. V was trimmed by 2 bases and J by 4 bases, leaving 14 bases between them. Germline values: CDR1 MNHEY, CDR2 SVGAGI. The CDR3 DNA reads as TGTGCCAGCAGTTACCGCCCAGTGGGAAGCACCGGGGAGCTGTTTTTT. Protein sequence: CASSYRPVGSTGELFF.

In this sample, this clonotype turned up many times. This chain connects TRBV28 to TRBJ2-1; TRBD2 agrees at 14 bases. V lost 4 bases, J lost 7 bases, and 12 bases stayed unmatched. The CDR3 contains 18 residues. Per germline, CDR1 MDHEN and CDR2 SYDVKM. The CDR3 nucleotides are TGTGCCAGCAGTTCCCCACGACTAGCGGGAGGGGGGGGGAATGAGCAGTTCTTC. Protein: CASSSPRLAGGGGNEQFF. The variable domain in full, with the rest retrieved from reference TRBV28 and TRBJ2-1, is DVKVTQSSRYLVKRTGEKVFLECVQDMDHENMFWYRQDPGLGLRLIYFSYDVKMKEKGDIPEGYSVSREKKERFSLILESASTNQTSMYLCASSSPRLAGGGGNEQFFGPGTRLTVL.

This chain links TRBV28 with TRBJ2-1, with TRBD2 identical over 12 bases. Germline V gene sequence: CDR1 MDHEN, CDR2 SYDVKM. This CDR3 spans 15 amino acids. The V gene end was trimmed by 8 bases and the J gene end by 9 bases; junction bases not matched to a gene: 11. As DNA, the CDR3 is TGTGCCAGCGGGCGACTAGCGGGAGAAGTACGTGAGCAGTTCTTC. Its protein is CASGRLAGEVREQFF.

This clonotype was counted many times. The rearrangement links TRBV11-2 to TRBJ2-1, with 8 bases lining up with TRBD2. CDR1 and CDR2 from the germline V gene are SGHAT and FQNNGV. The V segment lost 5 bases and the J segment 2 bases; nucleotides outside the gene matches: 8. This CDR3 has 16 residues. The DNA for the CDR3 is TGTGCCAGCAGCCTCTTACGGGGGGGCCCCTACAATGAGCAGTTCTTC. Its translation: CASSLLRGGPYNEQFF.

On this clonotype itself: With a far larger clone one base away, a read error is the likely cause. The rearrangement links TRBV7-9 to TRBJ2-7; TRBD2 aligns across 10 bases. Germline values: CDR1 SEHNR, CDR2 FQNEAQ (reference sequence). This CDR3 is built from 17 residues. After removal of 5 bases from V and 7 bases from J, the junction contained 17 bases not matched to a gene. The CDR3 bases are TGTGCCAGCAGCGGGGGGCTGGCGCTAGCGGGAGTCAATGAGCAGTACTTC. Amino acid sequence: CASSGGLALAGVNEQYF.

This clonotype has a count of ten or more. The rearrangement uses TRBV10-2 and TRBJ2-7; D ambiguous. The CDR3 loop spans 13 amino acids. V was clipped by 5 bases and J by 4 bases, with 12 bases between them. Germline V gene data show CDR1 as WSHSY and CDR2 as SAAADI. The CDR3 is CASSLTTAYEQYF. The CDR3 DNA is TGCGCCAGCAGTCTAACCACAGCTTACGAGCAGTACTTC.